The T cell receptor (beta chain) described here comes from a study of blood T cell repertoires in COVID-19 (dated by TCRdb to the early 2020s). At the level of the whole study: Samples from collaborators originated in the United States, Italy and Spain and spanned both the acute and convalescent phases of COVID-19. Where available, HLA class I and class II types were obtained from metadata supplied by the sample provider rather than from assay-based typing. Deeply sampled blood TCRbeta repertoires from subjects exposed to, actively infected with, or recovered from COVID-19 were included in the dataset. A de-identified subject ID, COVID-19 status, age in years and sex were almost always included in the sample metadata. The material from the prospective study consisted of cDNA or gDNA derived from T cells, B-cell-depleted T cells, or PBMCs. Samples were obtained from the ongoing ImmuneRACE study (first 160 participants) and from 1,200 or so subjects provided by 6 global collaborators. The repertoires were made available in a free public database intended to serve as a resource for research on the immune response to SARS-CoV-2. What the work shows at the level of the full study, not this receptor alone: The quantity of clinical and demographic metadata differed by source and by participant and was supplied without curation.

The immunoSEQ Assay, a bias-controlled multiplex PCR, was used to amplify TCRbeta CDR3 regions from genomic DNA. From the authors' description of their analysis: The number of nucleated cells in each sample was estimated by amplification of reference gene primers within the assay. Sequence reads were collapsed and filtered to measure the absolute abundance of every unique TCRbeta CDR3 rearrangement. For each sample, productive Simpson clonality was calculated as the square root of Simpson's diversity index over productive rearrangements. Not all clones reach the TCRdb copy of this immuneACCESS table, which keeps in-frame sequences only. Checked studies attribute under half of the gap to unresolved V genes and leave the rest unexplained. V, J and clone size reflect that table, while D and trimming were determined from the DNA. This sample holds 40,000 to 60,000 clones; 70% to 90% were observed only once. About 3% of the sample is in the top ten clones.

In Seattle, one collaborating source enrolled patients while the infection was active and tracked those patients longitudinally over the course of disease. Collaborating institutions collected whole blood in K2EDTA tubes following their own protocols. For TCRbeta analysis, collaborator samples were shipped as frozen whole blood, as isolated PBMCs, or as DNA extracted from either sample type. As regards this clone: The target of this receptor is not known. The sample holds no much larger clone one base away, and base qualities are not on file.

From a lookup of the germline V gene (reference sequence), CDR1 and CDR2 are LGHDT and YNNKEL. The CDR3 contains 14 residues, cysteine and phenylalanine counted. Of the read, only the CDR3 DNA is kept; its 42 bases are in frame from base 1. The V end loses 1 base and the J end loses 4 bases, and a stretch of 10 bases separates them. Sequencing was carried out using peripheral blood. The clonotype was recovered from an elderly woman with COVID-19, enrolled during active disease. The rearranged segments are TRBV3-1 (or the pseudogene TRBV3-2) and TRBJ1-1, with TRBD1 tentatively as D gene (5 bases match). The CDR3 protein sequence reads: CASSQAYRSTEAFF. The nucleotides are TGTGCCAGCAGCCAAGCTTACAGGAGCACTGAAGCTTTCTTT.